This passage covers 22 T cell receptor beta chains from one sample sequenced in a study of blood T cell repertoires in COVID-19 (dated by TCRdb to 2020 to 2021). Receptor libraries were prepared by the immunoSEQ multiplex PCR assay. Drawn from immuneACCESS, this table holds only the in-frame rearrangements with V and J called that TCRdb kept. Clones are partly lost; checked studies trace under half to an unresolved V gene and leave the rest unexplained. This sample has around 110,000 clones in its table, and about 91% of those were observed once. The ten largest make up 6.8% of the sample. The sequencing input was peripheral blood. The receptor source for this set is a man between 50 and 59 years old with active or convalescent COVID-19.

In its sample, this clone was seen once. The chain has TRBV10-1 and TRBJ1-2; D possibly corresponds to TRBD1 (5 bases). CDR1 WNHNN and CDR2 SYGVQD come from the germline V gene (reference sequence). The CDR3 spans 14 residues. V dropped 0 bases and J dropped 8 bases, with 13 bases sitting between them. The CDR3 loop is CASSESGREEGYTF. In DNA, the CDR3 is TGCGCCAGCAGTGAGTCGGGCAGGGAGGAAGGCTACACCTTC.

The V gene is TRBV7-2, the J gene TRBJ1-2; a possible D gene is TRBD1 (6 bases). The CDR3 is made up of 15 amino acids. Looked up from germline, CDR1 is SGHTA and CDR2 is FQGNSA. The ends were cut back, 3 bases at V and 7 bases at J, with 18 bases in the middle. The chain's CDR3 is CASSFGRQASSGYTF. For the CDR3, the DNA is TGTGCCAGCAGCTTCGGTAGACAGGCGTCATCTGGCTACACCTTC.

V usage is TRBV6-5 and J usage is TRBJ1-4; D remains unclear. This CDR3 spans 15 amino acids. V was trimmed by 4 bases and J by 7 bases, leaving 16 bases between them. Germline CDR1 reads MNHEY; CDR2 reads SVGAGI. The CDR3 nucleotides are TGTGCCAGCAGTTCACGACATCCCCGCAGTGAAAAACTGTTTTTT. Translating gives CASSSRHPRSEKLFF.

This chain's CDR3 is CAISESPGINTEAFF. The CDR3 region has the DNA TGTGCCATCAGTGAGTCTCCGGGGATTAACACTGAAGCTTTCTTT. This chain links TRBV10-3 with TRBJ1-1; D unclear. V was cut by 0 bases and J by 2 bases, with 10 bases left in between. From germline, CDR1 is ENHRY and CDR2 SYGVKD. The CDR3 runs to 15 residues.

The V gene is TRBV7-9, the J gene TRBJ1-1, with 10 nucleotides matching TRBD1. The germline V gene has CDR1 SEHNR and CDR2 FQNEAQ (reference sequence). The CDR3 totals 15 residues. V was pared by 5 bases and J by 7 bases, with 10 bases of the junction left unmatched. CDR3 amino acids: CASSGATGGFGEAFF. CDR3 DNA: TGTGCCAGCAGCGGAGCGACAGGGGGCTTCGGTGAAGCTTTCTTT.

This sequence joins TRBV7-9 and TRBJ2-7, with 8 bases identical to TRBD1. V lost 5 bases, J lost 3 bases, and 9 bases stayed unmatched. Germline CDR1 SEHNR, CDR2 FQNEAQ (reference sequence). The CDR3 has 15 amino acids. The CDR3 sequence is CASSPYRGTHYEQYF. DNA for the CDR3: TGTGCCAGCAGCCCGTACAGGGGGACCCACTACGAGCAGTACTTC.

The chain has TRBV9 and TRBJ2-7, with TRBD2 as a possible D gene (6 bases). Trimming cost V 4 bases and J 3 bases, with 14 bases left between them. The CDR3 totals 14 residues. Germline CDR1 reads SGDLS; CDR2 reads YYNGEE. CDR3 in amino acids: CASSQGGQSYEQYF. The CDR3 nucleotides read TGTGCCAGCAGCCAAGGAGGGCAGAGCTACGAGCAGTACTTC.

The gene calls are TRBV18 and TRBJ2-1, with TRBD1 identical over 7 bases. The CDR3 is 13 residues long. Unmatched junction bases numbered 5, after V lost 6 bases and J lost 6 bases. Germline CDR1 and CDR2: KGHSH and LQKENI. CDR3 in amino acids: CASSGTVGNEQFF. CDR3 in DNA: TGTGCCAGCTCGGGGACAGTTGGCAATGAGCAGTTCTTC. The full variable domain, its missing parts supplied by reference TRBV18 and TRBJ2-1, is NAGVMQNPRHLVRRRGQEARLRCSPMKGHSHVYWYRQLPEEGLKFMVYLQKENIIDESGMPKERFSAEFPKEGPSILRIQQVVRGDSAAYFCASSGTVGNEQFFGPGTRLTVL.

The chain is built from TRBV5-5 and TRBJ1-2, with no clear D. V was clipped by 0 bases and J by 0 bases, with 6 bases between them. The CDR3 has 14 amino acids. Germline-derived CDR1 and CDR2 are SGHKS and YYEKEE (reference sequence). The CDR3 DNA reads TGTGCCAGCAGCTTGGGGGGAGCTAACTATGGCTACACCTTC. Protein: CASSLGGANYGYTF.

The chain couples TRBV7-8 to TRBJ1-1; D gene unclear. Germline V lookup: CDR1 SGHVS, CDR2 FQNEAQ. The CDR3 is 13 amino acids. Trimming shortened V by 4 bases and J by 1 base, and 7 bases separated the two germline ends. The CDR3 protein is CASSSRANTEAFF. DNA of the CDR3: TGTGCCAGCAGCTCGCGCGCGAACACTGAAGCTTTCTTT. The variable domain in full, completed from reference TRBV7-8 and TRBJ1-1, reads GAGVSQSPRYKVAKRGQDVALRCDPISGHVSLFWYQQALGQGPEFLTYFQNEAQLDKSGLPSDRFFAERPEGSVSTLKIQRTQQEDSAVYLCASSSRANTEAFFGQGTRLTVV.

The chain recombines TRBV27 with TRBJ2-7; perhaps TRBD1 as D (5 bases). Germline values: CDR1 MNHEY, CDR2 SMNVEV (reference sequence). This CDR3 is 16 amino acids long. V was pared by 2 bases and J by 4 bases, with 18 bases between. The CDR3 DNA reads TGTGCCAGCAGTTTAGTCCAAAGGGGCCCCGTATACGAGCAGTACTTC. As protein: CASSLVQRGPVYEQYF.

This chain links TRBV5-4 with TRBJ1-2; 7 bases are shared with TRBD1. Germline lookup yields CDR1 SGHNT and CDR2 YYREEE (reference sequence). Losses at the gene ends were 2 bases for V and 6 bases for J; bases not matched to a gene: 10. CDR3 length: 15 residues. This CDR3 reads CASSLSPTGWNGYTF. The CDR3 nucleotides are TGTGCCAGCAGCTTATCCCCGACAGGGTGGAATGGCTACACCTTC.

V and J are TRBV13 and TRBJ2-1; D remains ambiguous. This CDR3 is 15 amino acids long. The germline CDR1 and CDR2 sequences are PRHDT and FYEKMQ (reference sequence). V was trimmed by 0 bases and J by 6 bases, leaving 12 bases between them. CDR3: CASSLGRLPPNEQFF. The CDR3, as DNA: TGTGCCAGCAGCTTAGGCCGACTCCCTCCCAATGAGCAGTTCTTC.

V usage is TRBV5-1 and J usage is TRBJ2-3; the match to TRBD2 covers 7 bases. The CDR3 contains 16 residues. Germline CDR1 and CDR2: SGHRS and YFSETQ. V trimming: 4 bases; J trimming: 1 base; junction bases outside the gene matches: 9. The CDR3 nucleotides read TGCGCCAGCAGCACTACTAGCGTAGCAGGCACAGATACGCAGTATTTT. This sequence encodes CASSTTSVAGTDTQYF.

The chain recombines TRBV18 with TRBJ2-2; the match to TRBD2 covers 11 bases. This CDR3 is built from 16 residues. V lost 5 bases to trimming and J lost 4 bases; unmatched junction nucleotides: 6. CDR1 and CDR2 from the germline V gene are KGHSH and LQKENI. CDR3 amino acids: CASSETSGRSTGELFF. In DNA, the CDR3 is TGTGCCAGCTCAGAAACTAGCGGGAGAAGCACCGGGGAGCTGTTTTTT. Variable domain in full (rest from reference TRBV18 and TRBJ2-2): NAGVMQNPRHLVRRRGQEARLRCSPMKGHSHVYWYRQLPEEGLKFMVYLQKENIIDESGMPKERFSAEFPKEGPSILRIQQVVRGDSAAYFCASSETSGRSTGELFFGEGSRLTVL.

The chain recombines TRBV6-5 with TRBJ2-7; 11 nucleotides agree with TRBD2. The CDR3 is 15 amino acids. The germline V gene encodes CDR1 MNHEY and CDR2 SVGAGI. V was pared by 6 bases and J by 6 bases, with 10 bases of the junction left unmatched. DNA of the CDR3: TGTGCCAGCAGGCAACTAGCGGGGGACTCAGGCGAGCAGTACTTC. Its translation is CASRQLAGDSGEQYF.

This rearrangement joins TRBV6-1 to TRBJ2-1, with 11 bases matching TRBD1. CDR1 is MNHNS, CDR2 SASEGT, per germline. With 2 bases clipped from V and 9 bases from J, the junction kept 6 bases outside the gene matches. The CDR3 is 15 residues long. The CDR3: CASSERTGGFGEQFF. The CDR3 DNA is TGTGCCAGCAGTGAAAGGACAGGGGGCTTCGGTGAGCAGTTCTTC.

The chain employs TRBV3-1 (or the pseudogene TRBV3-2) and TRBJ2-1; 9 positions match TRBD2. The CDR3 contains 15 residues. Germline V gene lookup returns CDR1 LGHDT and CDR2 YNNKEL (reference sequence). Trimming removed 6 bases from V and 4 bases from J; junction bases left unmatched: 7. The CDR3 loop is CASSPSGDLYNEQFF. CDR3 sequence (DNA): TGTGCCAGCAGTCCTAGCGGGGATCTTTACAATGAGCAGTTCTTC.

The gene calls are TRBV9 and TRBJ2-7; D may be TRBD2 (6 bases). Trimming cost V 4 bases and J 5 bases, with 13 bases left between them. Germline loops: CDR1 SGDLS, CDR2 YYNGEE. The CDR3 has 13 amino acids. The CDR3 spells CASSIRGGNEQYF. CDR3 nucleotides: TGTGCCAGCAGCATTCGAGGAGGGAACGAGCAGTACTTC.

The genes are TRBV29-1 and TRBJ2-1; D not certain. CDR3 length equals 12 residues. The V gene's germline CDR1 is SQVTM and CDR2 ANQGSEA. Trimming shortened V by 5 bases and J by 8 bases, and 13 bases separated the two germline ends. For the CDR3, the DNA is TGCAGCGTTCAACCCCTAGAGGATGAGCAGTTCTTC. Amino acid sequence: CSVQPLEDEQFF.

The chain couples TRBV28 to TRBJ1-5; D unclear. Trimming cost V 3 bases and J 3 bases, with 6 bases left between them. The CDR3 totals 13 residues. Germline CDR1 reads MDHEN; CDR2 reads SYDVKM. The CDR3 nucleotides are TGTGCCAGCAGTTTCTCCTACAATCAGCCCCAGCATTTT. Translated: CASSFSYNQPQHF.

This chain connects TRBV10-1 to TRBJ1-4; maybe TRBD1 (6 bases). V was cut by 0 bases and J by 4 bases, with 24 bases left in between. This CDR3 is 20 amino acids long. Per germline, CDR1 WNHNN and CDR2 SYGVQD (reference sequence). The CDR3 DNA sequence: TGCGCCAGCAGTGAGTCCGAACGCGGGGGGCATGGAGCTGGTAATGAAAAACTGTTTTTT. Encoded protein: CASSESERGGHGAGNEKLFF.